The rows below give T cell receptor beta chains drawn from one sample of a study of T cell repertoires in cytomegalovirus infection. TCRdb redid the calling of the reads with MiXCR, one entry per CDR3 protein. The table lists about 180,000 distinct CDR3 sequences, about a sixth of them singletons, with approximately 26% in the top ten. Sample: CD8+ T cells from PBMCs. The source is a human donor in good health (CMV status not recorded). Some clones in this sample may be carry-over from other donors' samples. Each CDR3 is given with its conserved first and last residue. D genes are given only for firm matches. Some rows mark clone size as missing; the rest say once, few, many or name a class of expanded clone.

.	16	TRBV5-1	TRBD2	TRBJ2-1	CASSLDSGGAGNEQFF	TGCGCCAGCAGCTTGGACAGCGGGGGGGCAGGGAATGAGCAGTTCTTC
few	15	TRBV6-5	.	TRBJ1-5	CASSPRGFSNQPQHF	TGTGCCAGCAGCCCCCGAGGGTTTAGCAATCAGCCCCAGCATTTT
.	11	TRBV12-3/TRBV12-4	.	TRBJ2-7	CASSLLGEQYF	TGTGCCAGCAGCCTCCTCGGCGAGCAGTACTTC
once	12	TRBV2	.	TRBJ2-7	CASKGAPYEQYF	TGTGCCTCCAAGGGAGCACCCTACGAGCAGTACTTC
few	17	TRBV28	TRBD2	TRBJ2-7	CASGAGTSGGNSYEQYF	TGTGCCAGCGGCGCCGGGACTAGCGGGGGGAACTCCTACGAGCAGTACTTC
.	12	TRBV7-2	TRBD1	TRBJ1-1	CASSSTGEPAFF	TGTGCCAGCAGCTCGACAGGGGAGCCAGCTTTCTTT
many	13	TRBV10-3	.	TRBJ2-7	CAISGVDSYEQYF	TGTGCCATCAGCGGGGTGGACTCCTACGAGCAGTACTTC
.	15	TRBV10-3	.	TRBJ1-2	CAISESRGDVYGYTF	TGTGCCATCAGTGAGTCCAGGGGAGACGTCTATGGCTACACCTTC
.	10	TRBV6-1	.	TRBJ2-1	CASQGHEQFF	TGTGCCAGCCAGGGCCATGAGCAGTTCTTC
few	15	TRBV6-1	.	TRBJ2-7	CASSERDAKVYEQYF	TGTGCCAGCAGTGAGAGGGACGCGAAAGTTTACGAGCAGTACTTC
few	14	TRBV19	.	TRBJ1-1	CASSIGQSNTEAFF	TGTGCCAGTAGTATAGGACAGTCCAACACTGAAGCTTTCTTT
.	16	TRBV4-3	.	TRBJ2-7	CASSQDWLAPTYEQYF	TGCGCCAGCAGCCAAGATTGGCTAGCGCCAACCTACGAGCAGTACTTC
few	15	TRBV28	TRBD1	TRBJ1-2	CASDMGQGLVDGYTF	TGTGCCAGCGATATGGGACAGGGGTTAGTTGATGGCTACACCTTC
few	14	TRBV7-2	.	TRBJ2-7	CASSLEVYGYEQYF	TGTGCCAGCAGCTTAGAGGTCTACGGCTACGAGCAGTACTTC
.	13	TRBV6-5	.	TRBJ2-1	CASSLGISNEQFF	TGTGCCAGCAGTCTTGGGATTTCGAATGAGCAGTTCTTC
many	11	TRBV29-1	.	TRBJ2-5	CSVEDRETQYF	TGCAGCGTTGAAGATCGGGAGACCCAGTACTTC
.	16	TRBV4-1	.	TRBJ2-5	CASSQDLGQLLETQYF	TGTGCCAGCAGCCAAGATCTTGGACAGCTACTGGAGACCCAGTACTTC
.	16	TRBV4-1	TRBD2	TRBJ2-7	CASSQTTSGGRYEQYF	TGCGCCAGCAGCCAGACTACTAGCGGGGGCCGCTACGAGCAGTACTTC
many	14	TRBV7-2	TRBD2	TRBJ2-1	CASSLSGGANEQFF	TGTGCCAGCAGCTTGAGCGGGGGGGCGAATGAGCAGTTCTTC
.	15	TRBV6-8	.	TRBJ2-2	CASSYEAVNTGELFF	TGTGCCAGCAGTTACGAGGCGGTGAACACCGGGGAGCTGTTTTTT
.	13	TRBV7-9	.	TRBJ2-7	CASSSTSNYEQYF	TGTGCCAGCAGCTCAACATCGAACTACGAGCAGTACTTC
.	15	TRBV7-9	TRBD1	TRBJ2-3	CASSLGQGARVTQYF	TGTGCCAGCAGCTTAGGACAGGGGGCTCGGGTTACGCAGTATTTT
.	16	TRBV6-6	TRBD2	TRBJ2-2	CASSYSAGGNTGELFF	TGTGCCAGCAGTTACTCGGCGGGGGGGAACACCGGGGAGCTGTTTTTT
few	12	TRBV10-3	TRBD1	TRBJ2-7	CAMGQSSYEQYF	TGTGCCATGGGACAGAGCTCCTACGAGCAGTACTTC
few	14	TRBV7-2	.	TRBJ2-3	CASSPGTEGDTQYF	TGTGCCAGCAGCCCGGGGACCGAGGGAGATACGCAGTATTTT
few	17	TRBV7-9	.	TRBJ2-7	CASSSRIYGEEGDEQYF	TGTGCCAGCAGCTCCCGGATTTATGGGGAAGAAGGTGACGAGCAGTACTTC
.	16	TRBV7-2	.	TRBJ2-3	CAISLVWTGRADTQYF	TGTGCCATCAGCTTAGTATGGACAGGGAGGGCAGATACGCAGTATTTT
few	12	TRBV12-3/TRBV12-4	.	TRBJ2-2	CASSLGPRELFF	TGTGCCAGCAGTTTAGGTCCTAGGGAGCTGTTTTTT
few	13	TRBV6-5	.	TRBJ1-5	CASSWDGNQPQHF	TGTGCCAGCAGTTGGGATGGCAATCAGCCCCAGCATTTT
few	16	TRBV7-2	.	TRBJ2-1	CASSSRPGTSYNEQFF	TGTGCCAGCAGCTCAAGACCCGGGACATCCTACAATGAGCAGTTCTTC
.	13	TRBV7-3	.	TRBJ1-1	CASSPEYNTEAFF	TGTGCCAGCAGCCCAGAATACAACACTGAAGCTTTCTTT